What follows are 13 T cell receptor beta chains derived from one specimen sequenced in a study of T cell responses to AZD1222 COVID-19 vaccine. The protocol was immunoSEQ multiplex PCR, while the TCRdb copy is restricted to in-frame clones and leaves out a portion. The sample lists under 300,000 clones, more than 80% occurring once. The sequenced sample was peripheral blood, obtained on day 0 of AZD1222 vaccination. The receptor set was obtained from an adult in good health.

The chain uses TRBV24-1 and TRBJ1-2, with a tentative D call TRBD1 (5 bases). V lost 3 bases, J lost 7 bases, and 11 bases lay in between. Germline V gives CDR1 KGHDR, CDR2 SFDVKD. CDR3 length: 13 amino acids. In DNA, the CDR3 is TGTGCCACCAGTGATAGGGGCGCAAGTGGCTACACCTTC. Translated, it gives CATSDRGASGYTF.

This clone showed up just once. This chain joins TRBV28 and TRBJ1-5; D not certain. This CDR3 region has 14 residues. V gave up 8 bases and J gave up 5 bases, with 16 bases separating them. Germline lookup yields CDR1 MDHEN and CDR2 SYDVKM. This CDR3 is CASLRGGRYQPQHF. In DNA, the CDR3 is TGTGCCAGCCTCCGCGGTGGAAGGTATCAGCCCCAGCATTTT. Drawing the rest from reference TRBV28 and TRBJ1-5, the complete variable domain is DVKVTQSSRYLVKRTGEKVFLECVQDMDHENMFWYRQDPGLGLRLIYFSYDVKMKEKGDIPEGYSVSREKKERFSLILESASTNQTSMYLCASLRGGRYQPQHFGDGTRLSIL.

V gene TRBV7-9 combines with J gene TRBJ1-4; D gene unclear. Trimming left V 5 bases short and J 3 bases short, with 13 bases between. The germline gives CDR1 SEHNR, CDR2 FQNEAQ (reference sequence). This CDR3 has 15 amino acids. CDR3 nucleotides: TGTGCCAGCAGCCCCGGAGGGCCGGCTAATGAAAAACTGTTTTTT. It translates to CASSPGGPANEKLFF.

The rearrangement links TRBV11-2 to TRBJ2-7; 7 bases fit TRBD2. V was pared by 0 bases and J by 2 bases, with 4 bases of the junction left unmatched. CDR1 and CDR2 from the germline V gene are SGHAT and FQNNGV. The CDR3 loop spans 15 amino acids. DNA of the CDR3: TGTGCCAGCAGCTTAGAGGCGGGGGTACCCTACGAGCAGTACTTC. Protein: CASSLEAGVPYEQYF.

The chain couples TRBV28 to TRBJ2-1, with 7 bases fitting TRBD1. J gave up 3 bases and V 8 bases, and 10 bases lay outside the gene matches. From germline, CDR1 is MDHEN and CDR2 SYDVKM. This CDR3 is 15 amino acids long. This CDR3 reads CASHSGTAYYNEQFF. The CDR3 DNA reads as TGTGCCAGCCATTCGGGGACAGCTTACTACAATGAGCAGTTCTTC.

The chain recombines TRBV18 with TRBJ1-2; D is ambiguous. Germline values: CDR1 KGHSH, CDR2 LQKENI. Between the trimmed V and J ends, which lost 4 bases and 6 bases, there was a span of 12 bases. The CDR3 totals 13 residues. In DNA form, the CDR3 reads TGTGCCAGCTCACTTGACGATTACGATGGCTACACCTTC. Amino acid sequence: CASSLDDYDGYTF.

The chain recombines TRBV6-5 with TRBJ1-3; no reliable D call. Germline lookup yields CDR1 MNHEY and CDR2 SVGAGI. The CDR3 is made up of 14 amino acids. Trimming pared 7 bases from V and 0 bases from J, leaving 10 bases between. CDR3 residues: CASMEAFSGNTIYF. CDR3 in DNA: TGTGCCAGCATGGAGGCGTTCTCTGGAAACACCATATATTTT.

V gene TRBV7-2 combines with J gene TRBJ2-5; weak D call: TRBD2 (6 bases). Deletions cut 7 bases from V and 4 bases from J, with 25 bases between. Germline V gives CDR1 SGHTA, CDR2 FQGNSA. The CDR3 spans 17 residues. In DNA, the CDR3 is TGTGCCAGCACCAGATATCTAGCGTCGGGAGCTCCAGAGACCCAGTACTTC. Its translation: CASTRYLASGAPETQYF.

The V gene is TRBV7-2, the J gene TRBJ2-1; D may correspond to TRBD1 or TRBD2 (6 bases each). The CDR3 covers 13 residues. V was pared by 2 bases and J by 12 bases, with 14 bases between. The germline V gene has CDR1 SGHTA and CDR2 FQGNSA. CDR3: CASSLIEGGRQFF. The CDR3 DNA follows: TGTGCCAGCAGCTTAATAGAGGGGGGTCGGCAGTTCTTC.

This clone occurred once. The CDR3, as DNA: TGTGCCAGCAGCCAAGGTTTGGAGACCCAGTACTTC. It codes for CASSQGLETQYF. The chain combines TRBV3-1 (or the pseudogene TRBV3-2) with TRBJ2-5; D uncertain. V was shortened by 1 base and J by 5 bases, with 5 bases between the two germline ends. The CDR3 runs to 12 residues. Germline V lookup: CDR1 LGHDT, CDR2 YNNKEL (reference sequence).

The rearrangement uses TRBV28 and TRBJ2-2; 7 nucleotides line up with TRBD2. Germline V gene sequence: CDR1 MDHEN, CDR2 SYDVKM. The length of the CDR3 is 16 residues. V was clipped by 6 bases and J by 3 bases; unmatched bases: 10. The CDR3 protein is CASRLGQRGYTGELFF. Written as DNA, the CDR3 is TGTGCCAGCAGACTAGGCCAGCGGGGTTACACCGGGGAGCTGTTTTTT.

The genes are TRBV19 and TRBJ2-7; the match to TRBD1 covers 8 bases. This CDR3 spans 14 amino acids. V dropped 9 bases and J dropped 4; count of bases not matched to a gene: 11. The germline CDR1 and CDR2 sequences are LNHDA and SQIVND (reference sequence). The CDR3 here is CASRGSTGGYEQYF. CDR3 bases: TGTGCCAGCCGTGGATCCACAGGGGGGTACGAGCAGTACTTC.

Only one count was recorded for this clone. This sequence joins TRBV23-1 and TRBJ1-1; D unclear. TRBV23-1 is an open reading frame, and its role is uncertain. Trimming shortened V by 0 bases and J by 4 bases, and 18 bases separated the two germline ends. The CDR3 length is 17 residues. The DNA for the CDR3 is TGCGCCAGCAGTCAATCCCCTTTGGCAGGAAACGGCACTGAAGCTTTCTTT. Translating it yields CASSQSPLAGNGTEAFF.